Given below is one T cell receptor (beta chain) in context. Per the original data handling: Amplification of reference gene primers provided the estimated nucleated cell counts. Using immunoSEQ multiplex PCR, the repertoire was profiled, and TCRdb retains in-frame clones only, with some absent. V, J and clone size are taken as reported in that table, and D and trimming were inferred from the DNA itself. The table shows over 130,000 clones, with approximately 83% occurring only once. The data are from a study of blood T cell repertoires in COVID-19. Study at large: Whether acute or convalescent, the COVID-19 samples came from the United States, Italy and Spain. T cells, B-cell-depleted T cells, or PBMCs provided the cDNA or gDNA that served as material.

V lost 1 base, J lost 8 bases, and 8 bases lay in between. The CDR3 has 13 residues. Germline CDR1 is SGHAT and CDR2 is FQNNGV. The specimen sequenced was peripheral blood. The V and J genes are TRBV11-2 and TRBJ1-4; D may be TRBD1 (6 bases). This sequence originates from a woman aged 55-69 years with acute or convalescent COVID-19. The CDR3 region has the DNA TGTGCCAGCAGCTTAGGCCAGGGGGAAAAACTGTTTTTT. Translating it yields CASSLGQGEKLFF.